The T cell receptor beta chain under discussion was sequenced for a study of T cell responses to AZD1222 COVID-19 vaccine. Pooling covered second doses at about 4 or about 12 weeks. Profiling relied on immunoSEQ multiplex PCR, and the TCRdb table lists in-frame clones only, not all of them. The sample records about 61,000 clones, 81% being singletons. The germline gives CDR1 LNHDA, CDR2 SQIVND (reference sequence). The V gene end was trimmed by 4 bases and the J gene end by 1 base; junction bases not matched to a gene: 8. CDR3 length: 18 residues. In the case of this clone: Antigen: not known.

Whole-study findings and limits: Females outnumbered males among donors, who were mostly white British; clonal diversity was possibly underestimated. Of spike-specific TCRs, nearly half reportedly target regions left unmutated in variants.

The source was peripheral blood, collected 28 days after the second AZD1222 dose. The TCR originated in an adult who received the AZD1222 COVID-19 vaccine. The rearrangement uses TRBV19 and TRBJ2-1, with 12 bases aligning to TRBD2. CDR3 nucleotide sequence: TGTGCCAGTAGTAAGACTAGCGGGAGTCTGGGGTCCTACAATGAGCAGTTCTTC. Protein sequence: CASSKTSGSLGSYNEQFF.